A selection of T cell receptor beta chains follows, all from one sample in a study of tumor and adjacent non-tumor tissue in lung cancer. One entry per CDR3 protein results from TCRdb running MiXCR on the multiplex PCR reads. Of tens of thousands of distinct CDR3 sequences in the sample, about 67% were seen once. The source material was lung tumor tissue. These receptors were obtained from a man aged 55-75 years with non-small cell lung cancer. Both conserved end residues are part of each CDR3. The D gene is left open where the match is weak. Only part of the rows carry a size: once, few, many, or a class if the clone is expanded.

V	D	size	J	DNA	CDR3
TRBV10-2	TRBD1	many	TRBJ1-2	TGCGCCAGCACCGGGGCAGGGGGCATCGGCTATGGCTACACCTTC	CASTGAGGIGYGYTF
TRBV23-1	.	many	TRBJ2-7	TGCGCCAGCGGCCACAGGGACCACGAGCAGTACTTC	CASGHRDHEQYF
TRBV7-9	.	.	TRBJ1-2	TGTACCAGCAGCCCCCCCTGGACAGACTATGACTACACCTTC	CTSSPPWTDYDYTF
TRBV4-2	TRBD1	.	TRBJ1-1	TGTGCCAGCAGCCAGGACAGGGATTGGGGAGCTTTCTTT	CASSQDRDWGAFF
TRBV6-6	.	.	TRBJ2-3	TGTGCCAGCAGTTACGGGAAGTACAGTTTCTACGCAGATACGCAGTATTTT	CASSYGKYSFYADTQYF
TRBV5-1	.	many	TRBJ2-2	TGCGCCAGCAGCTTTTGGTCGACGGGCGGGGAGCTGTTTTTT	CASSFWSTGGELFF
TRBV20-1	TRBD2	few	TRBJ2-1	TGCAGTGTTAGTCTCCTAGCGGGAGTAAGTGAGCAGTTCTTC	CSVSLLAGVSEQFF
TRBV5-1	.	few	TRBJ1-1	TGCGCCAGCAGCTTGCAAACAGGGACGAACACTGAAGCTTTCTTT	CASSLQTGTNTEAFF
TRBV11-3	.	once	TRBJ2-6	TGTGCCAGCAGCGAACAGGGTTCTAGTGTCAACGTCCTGACTTTC	CASSEQGSSVNVLTF
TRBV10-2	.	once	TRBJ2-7	TGCGCCAACAATGAACCCACGACAGGCCCCTACGAGCAGTACTTC	CANNEPTTGPYEQYF
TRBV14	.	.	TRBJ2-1	TGTGCCTGCAGCTATAGTCAAGCCTACAAGGAGCAGTTCTTC	CACSYSQAYKEQFF
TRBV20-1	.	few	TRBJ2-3	TGCAGTGCTGGAGACAATAATTCTTTCGATACGCAGTATTTT	CSAGDNNSFDTQYF
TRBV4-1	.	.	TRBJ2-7	TGCGACAGCAGCCAACCGTTGGGGCAGGCATATGAGCAGTACTTC	CDSSQPLGQAYEQYF
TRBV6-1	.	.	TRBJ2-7	TGTGCCAACAGTGAACGTATGCGGCTGATGGGATACGAGCATTACTTC	CANSERMRLMGYEHYF
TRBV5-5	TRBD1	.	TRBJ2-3	TGTGCCAGCAGCTCGGGGGACAGGGGCAGTGCAGATACGCAGTATTTT	CASSSGDRGSADTQYF
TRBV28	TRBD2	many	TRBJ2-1	TGTGCCAGCAGTTCAGCTAGCGGGGAGAGGGGTGAGCAGTTCTTC	CASSSASGERGEQFF
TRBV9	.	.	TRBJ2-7	TGTGACAGCAGCGCGAGGACTGCTGTCTACGAGCAGTACTTC	CDSSARTAVYEQYF
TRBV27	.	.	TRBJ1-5	TGTTCCAGCAGTTTGTTTGGTCCGGGATACAATCAGCCCCAGCATTTT	CSSSLFGPGYNQPQHF
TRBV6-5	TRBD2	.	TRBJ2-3	TGTGCCAGCACTTACAATAGCGGGGGAGGACTTACGCAGTATTTT	CASTYNSGGGLTQYF
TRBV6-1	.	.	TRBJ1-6	.	CASSFGHGANSLLHF
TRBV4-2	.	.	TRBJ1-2	TGTGCCAGCAGCCAAGATCTTATGGGAACTAACTATGGCTACACCTTC	CASSQDLMGTNYGYTF
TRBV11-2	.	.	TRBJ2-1	TGTGCCAGCAGCTTAGTACCGGGTTGGGTAACCCACAATGAGCACTTCTTC	CASSLVPGWVTHNEHFF
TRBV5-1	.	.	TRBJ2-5	TGCGCCAGCAGCTTCAGGACAGTCCAAGAGACCCAGTACTTC	CASSFRTVQETQYF
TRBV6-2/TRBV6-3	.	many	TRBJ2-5	TGTGCCAGCAGTGTAGAGGAGACCCAGTACTTC	CASSVEETQYF
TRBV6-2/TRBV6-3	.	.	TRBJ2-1	TGTGACAGGAGCCTCCGCTTAGACGGTGAGCAGTTCTTC	CDRSLRLDGEQFF
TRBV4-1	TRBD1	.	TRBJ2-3	TGCGCTAGCAGCGCCACCGGACAGGGTTACACAGATACGCAGTATTTT	CASSATGQGYTDTQYF
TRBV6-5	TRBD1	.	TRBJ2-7	TGTGCCTGCAGCGAGACAGGGGCTGAGCAGTACTTC	CACSETGAEQYF
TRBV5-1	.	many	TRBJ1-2	TGCGCCAGCAGCTTGGTCGGGCGGGCGGTTAACTATGGCTACACCTTC	CASSLVGRAVNYGYTF
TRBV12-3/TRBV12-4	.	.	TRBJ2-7	TGTGCCAGCTGTCTCCGAGCTATACGGGGTGAGCAGTACTTC	CASCLRAIRGEQYF
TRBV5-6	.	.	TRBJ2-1	TGTATCAGCAGCGTGACAGGCCACGACAATGAGCACTTCTTC	CISSVTGHDNEHFF
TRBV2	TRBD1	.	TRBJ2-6	TGTGCCAGCAGTCCACAGGGGATGGGGGCCAACGTCCTGACTTTC	CASSPQGMGANVLTF
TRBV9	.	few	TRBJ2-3	TGTGCCAGCAGCGTAGCAGTTACAGATACGCAGTATTTT	CASSVAVTDTQYF
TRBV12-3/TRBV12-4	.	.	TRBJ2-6	TGTGCCAGCAGACCTGGGACTTCTGTCTCTGGCACCAACGTCCTGACTTTC	CASRPGTSVSGTNVLTF
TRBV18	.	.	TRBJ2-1	TGTGCCAGCTCACCACGGAGTAGCAAGTTTGGGAATGAGCAGTTCTTC	CASSPRSSKFGNEQFF
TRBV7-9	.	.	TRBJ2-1	TGTGCCAGCAGCACTACCCTAATAGTGGAGACCTACAATGAGCAGTTCTTC	CASSTTLIVETYNEQFF
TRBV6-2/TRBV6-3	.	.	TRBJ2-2	TGTGCCAGCAATTACTCTGACACCGGGGAGCTGTTTTTT	CASNYSDTGELFF